These T cell receptor beta chains were read from a single sample in a study of CD4 T cells in relation to SARS-CoV-2 and coronaviruses. No antigen is known for these receptors. Repertoires were generated with immunoSEQ multiplex PCR, while TCRdb's copy carries only in-frame clones and drops some. This table has around 11,000 clones, about 79% appearing once. The sequenced material came from CD4+ T cells from PBMCs, cultured in vitro. These receptors came from a human donor in good health. Each CDR3 is given without its conserved first and last residue.

TRBV7-6 ASSSVRGANTGELF
TRBV25-1 ASSAPQGGYT
TRBV6-6 ASTQGTTLGEQY
TRBV24-1 ATAGATDTQY
TRBV18 ASSPPRASPENEQF
TRBV7-6 ASSSIGRGYAGNTIY
TRBV7-3 ASSLGLATDTQY
TRBV12-3/TRBV12-4 ASWRGTDTQY
TRBV6-6 ASSPGGPYEQY
TRBV2 ASRTGQGIYGYT
TRBV19 ASREGRIENSPLH
TRBV30 AWSGGLAGVTYEQY
TRBV19 ASRSDGNSPLH
TRBV3-1/TRBV3-2 ASSLSDRGTYNEQF
TRBV6-6 ASRVSRADDEAF
TRBV27 ASSLGLAVPSYNEQF
TRBV7-8 ASSKGVGGWTDTQY
TRBV6-1 ASSEALGATGELF
TRBV9 ASSVGTGSSYEQY
TRBV2 ASEQGGETQY
TRBV4-2 ASSPGGGTGNTEAF
TRBV18 ASSRTSGGATQETQY
TRBV3-1/TRBV3-2 ASSSGTGHGETQY
TRBV4-1 ASSQPSAPYEQY
TRBV28 ASSPSLGGNEQF
TRBV6-5 ASSYSQGVNYGYT
TRBV29-1 SVVQGRGSYEQY
TRBV18 ASSPSTDTQY
TRBV18 ASASGRADTDTQY
TRBV5-1 ASARGGRTDTQY
TRBV19 ASSPRGQGARTGELF
TRBV5-1 ASSLAGDGVGFGNTIY
TRBV6-5 ASSYSLGLAKNIQY
TRBV7-2 ASSLGGWEGNQPQH